This entry describes one TCR beta chain. Antigen specificity is unknown. Assay used: immunoSEQ multiplex PCR; TCRdb lists only in-frame clones, some missing. The sample consists of fewer than 70,000 clones, 65% to 85% of them appearing once. CDR3 size: 15 residues. With 0 bases removed from V and 7 bases from J, the gap between germline ends came to 14 bases. Per the germline V gene, CDR1 is SGHTA and CDR2 is FQGNSA. The data were taken from a study of early stage breast cancer tumors. General study results and limits: Comparing each tissue with blood distinguished tumor from normal in about 85% of the 16 patients.

Material for sequencing was blood. The chain uses TRBV7-2 and TRBJ2-3, with D tentatively TRBD1 or TRBD2 (6 bases each). The TCR was taken from a middle-aged person with breast cancer. The CDR3 coding sequence is TGTGCCAGCAGCTTAGCAGGCGGGACACAATATACGCAGTATTTT. This encodes CASSLAGGTQYTQYF.